One sample yielded the 29 T cell receptor beta chains listed below, sequenced in a study of identical twins. One entry per CDR3 protein results from TCRdb running MiXCR on the 5' RACE reads. Of roughly 200,000 distinct CDR3 sequences listed, around 6.8% are singletons. This sample was shared with a second study, whose subject was yellow fever vaccine responses in identical twins.

The sequenced sample consisted of memory (CD45RO+) T cells sorted from blood. Receptor source: a woman between 18 and 30 years old in good health.

The V call is TRBV30, the J call TRBJ1-1, with D unclear. Germline assignment: CDR1 GTSNPN and CDR2 SVGIG (reference sequence). The V gene lost 4 bases and the J gene lost 3 bases, with 6 bases spanning the gap. The CDR3 covers 11 residues. In nucleotides, the CDR3 is TGTGCCTGGACGAGGGACACTGAAGCTTTCTTT. Protein: CAWTRDTEAFF.

This clonotype was observed many times. The chain has TRBV18 and TRBJ1-2, with D uncertain. Germline assignment: CDR1 KGHSH and CDR2 LQKENI. V was cut by 3 bases and J by 1 base, with 6 bases left in between. The CDR3 consists of 13 residues. CDR3 nucleotide sequence: TGTGCCAGCTCACCCCTCGATAACTATGGCTACACCTTC. It translates to CASSPLDNYGYTF.

This clonotype occurred a few times. The chain uses TRBV20-1 and TRBJ2-3, with D uncertain. Germline assignment: CDR1 DFQATT and CDR2 SNEGSKA (reference sequence). V was cut by 8 bases and J by 2 bases, with 11 bases left in between. This CDR3 has 12 amino acids. The CDR3 spells CSSPVSTDTQYF. CDR3 in DNA: TGCAGTAGTCCGGTATCCACAGATACGCAGTATTTT.

There are many counts of this clonotype. This chain uses TRBV15 with TRBJ1-2; D unresolved. The CDR3 runs 14 residues. Germline CDR1 is LNHNV and CDR2 is YYDKDF (reference sequence). V gave up 0 bases and J gave up 4 bases, with 9 bases separating them. DNA for the CDR3: TGTGCCACCAGCAGAGATACGGGGATCTATGGCTACACCTTC. Amino acids: CATSRDTGIYGYTF.

This clonotype was observed a handful of times. The CDR3 reads CASSRTGWGRENTGELFF. The CDR3 DNA follows: TGTGCCAGCAGCAGGACAGGTTGGGGACGAGAGAACACCGGGGAGCTGTTTTTT. V and J are TRBV6-1 and TRBJ2-2; 7 nucleotides align to TRBD1. V shed 6 bases, J shed 1 base, and the junction held 14 bases outside the gene matches. The CDR3 has 18 amino acids. Looked up from germline, CDR1 is MNHNS and CDR2 is SASEGT.

This clonotype occurred many times. J is TRBJ2-3 and V is TRBV5-5; a weak D match, TRBD2 (6 bases). Per the germline V gene, CDR1 is SGHKS and CDR2 is YYEKEE (reference sequence). There are 16 residues in the CDR3. The V and J ends lost 3 bases and 1 base respectively, with 15 bases between them. CDR3 loop: CASSSLEGLGTDTQYF. CDR3 in DNA: TGTGCCAGCAGCTCCCTGGAGGGCCTTGGCACAGATACGCAGTATTTT.

The chain joins TRBV15 to TRBJ2-3; TRBD1 agrees at 9 bases. The junction had 6 bases not matched to a gene; V was cut back by 1 base and J by 4 bases. The CDR3 spans 16 residues. Germline V CDR1 and CDR2: LNHNV, YYDKDF (reference sequence). CDR3 DNA sequence: TGTGCCACCAGCAGAGCCAAGGGACAGGGAGCAGATACGCAGTATTTT. Protein sequence: CATSRAKGQGADTQYF.

The V and J genes are TRBV20-1 and TRBJ1-5; 8 bases map to TRBD1. Germline V gene data show CDR1 as DFQATT and CDR2 as SNEGSKA (reference sequence). Trimming removed 6 bases from V and 4 bases from J; junction bases left unmatched: 17. CDR3 length: 17 amino acids. The DNA of the CDR3 is TGCAGTGCGGGTGGTCGGACAGGGCGTTTTGGGAATCAGCCCCAGCATTTT. It codes for CSAGGRTGRFGNQPQHF.

This clonotype was seen at least ten times. The chain employs TRBV12-3 or TRBV12-4 and TRBJ1-1; 9 nucleotides match TRBD1. After removal of 4 bases from V and 7 bases from J, the junction contained 10 bases not matched to a gene. The CDR3 covers 15 residues. The CDR3 bases are TGTGCCAGCAGTTCCTACGGACAGGGGTTGGTTGAAGCTTTCTTT. This gives the protein CASSSYGQGLVEAFF.

This clonotype was recorded at least ten times. CDR3 region: CSAENRRDSGNEQFF. The CDR3, as DNA: TGCAGTGCTGAAAATCGGCGGGATAGTGGGAATGAGCAGTTCTTC. This chain connects TRBV20-1 to TRBJ2-1; a possible D gene is TRBD2 (6 bases). The CDR3 runs 15 residues. Trimming removed 5 bases at V and 7 bases at J, with 21 bases between. The germline V gene has CDR1 DFQATT and CDR2 SNEGSKA (reference sequence).

Remarks on this clonotype: This may stem from a read error, because a much larger clone lies one nucleotide away. This rearrangement joins TRBV29-1 to TRBJ1-2, with D maybe TRBD1 (5 bases). The V end lost 3 bases, the J end lost 9 bases, and 20 bases lay between the germline ends. Germline V gene lookup returns CDR1 SQVTM and CDR2 ANQGSEA. The CDR3 has 14 residues. CDR3 in amino acids: CSVELAGKPYRYTF. The CDR3 DNA follows: TGCAGCGTTGAGCTGGCAGGGAAACCTTATCGCTACACCTTC.

Remarks on this clonotype: A much larger clone is a single base away; this may be a read error. V gene TRBV15 combines with J gene TRBJ2-3; D perhaps matches TRBD1 (6 bases). V gave up 7 bases and J gave up 1 base, with 21 bases separating them. The CDR3 runs to 17 residues. Germline-derived CDR1 and CDR2 are LNHNV and YYDKDF (reference sequence). This chain's CDR3 is CATNPGAVQLRTDTQYF. In DNA, the CDR3 is TGTGCCACCAATCCAGGGGCGGTACAATTACGCACAGATACGCAGTATTTT.

Ten or more counts support this clonotype. The chain couples TRBV21-1 to TRBJ2-1. TRBV21-1 is a pseudogene. The CDR3 length is 14 residues. CDR3 protein: CASSKRLPYNEQFF. CDR3 in DNA: TGTGCCAGCAGCAAGAGACTTCCCTACAATGAGCAGTTCTTC.

The rearrangement joins TRBV3-1 to TRBJ1-5; 7 bases fit TRBD1. This CDR3 contains 18 residues. V lost 1 base and J lost 1; bases outside the gene matches: 10. CDR1 is LGHDT, CDR2 YNNKEL, per germline (reference sequence). DNA of the CDR3: TGTGCCAGCAGCCAAGGAGACAGGGAAATCCAAAGCAATCAGCCCCAGCATTTT. Protein: CASSQGDREIQSNQPQHF.

This clonotype was seen ten or more times. J is TRBJ1-2 and V is TRBV6-5; TRBD1 matches at 7 bases. Per the germline V gene, CDR1 is MNHEY and CDR2 is SVGAGI. This CDR3 is 15 amino acids long. With 0 bases clipped from V and 1 base from J, the junction kept 2 bases outside the gene matches. DNA of the CDR3: TGTGCCAGCAGTTACTCGAGGGGGCTTAACTATGGCTACACCTTC. Translated, it gives CASSYSRGLNYGYTF.

V is TRBV5-1 and J is TRBJ2-5, with a tentative D call TRBD1 (6 bases). Trimming pared 0 bases from V and 5 bases from J, leaving 11 bases between. The CDR3 loop spans 14 amino acids. Germline assignment: CDR1 SGHRS and CDR2 YFSETQ. CDR3 in DNA: TGCGCCAGCAGCTTGGGAGGGGGTACGGAGACCCAGTACTTC. Protein sequence: CASSLGGGTETQYF. Drawing the rest from reference TRBV5-1 and TRBJ2-5, the complete variable domain is KAGVTQTPRYLIKTRGQQVTLSCSPISGHRSVSWYQQTPGQGLQFLFEYFSETQRNKGNFPGRFSGRQFSNSRSEMNVSTLELGDSALYLCASSLGGGTETQYFGPGTRLLVL.

The sample holds many counts of this clonotype. The CDR3 DNA reads as TGCGCCAGCAGCTTGGGGAACAGGGGTGCCGGCAACAATGAGCAGTTCTTC. Its translation is CASSLGNRGAGNNEQFF. V usage is TRBV5-1 and J usage is TRBJ2-1, with 7 bases that match TRBD1. Germline CDR1 is SGHRS and CDR2 is YFSETQ. The ends lost 0 bases at V and 5 bases at J; junction bases unmatched: 11. The CDR3 spans 17 residues.

The gene calls are TRBV28 and TRBJ1-2, with D unresolved. Between the trimmed V and J ends, which lost 7 bases and 4 bases, there was a span of 10 bases. Germline CDR1 MDHEN, CDR2 SYDVKM. The CDR3 spans 12 residues. CDR3 DNA sequence: TGTGCCAGCACCTCCCCGGGCTATGGCTACACCTTC. This translates into CASTSPGYGYTF.

The chain combines TRBV5-1 with TRBJ2-5; the D gene is possibly TRBD2 (7 bases). The CDR3 has 15 residues. Germline values: CDR1 SGHRS, CDR2 YFSETQ. V was cut by 0 bases and J by 5 bases, with 14 bases left in between. The CDR3 spells CASSLAGGREETQYF. CDR3 nucleotides: TGCGCCAGCAGCTTGGCGGGGGGCAGGGAGGAGACCCAGTACTTC.

The chain combines TRBV7-8 with TRBJ2-1, with D possibly being TRBD2 (6 bases). Germline CDR1 SGHVS, CDR2 FQNEAQ. V was cut by 1 base and J by 0 bases, with 16 bases left in between. The CDR3 extends over 18 amino acids. The CDR3 sequence: CASSLVVGSGSSYNEQFF. The CDR3 DNA reads TGTGCCAGCAGCTTAGTAGTAGGTAGCGGAAGCTCCTACAATGAGCAGTTCTTC. The full variable domain, its missing parts supplied by reference TRBV7-8 and TRBJ2-1, is GAGVSQSPRYKVAKRGQDVALRCDPISGHVSLFWYQQALGQGPEFLTYFQNEAQLDKSGLPSDRFFAERPEGSVSTLKIQRTQQEDSAVYLCASSLVVGSGSSYNEQFFGPGTRLTVL.

This clonotype was found many times. This sequence joins TRBV15 and TRBJ2-3, with TRBD2 matching over 9 bases. The junction had 7 bases not matched to a gene; V was cut back by 5 bases and J by 4 bases. The germline V gene encodes CDR1 LNHNV and CDR2 YYDKDF (reference sequence). CDR3 length: 15 amino acids. In nucleotides, the CDR3 is TGTGCCACCAGCCGACCAGCGGGAGGTGCAGATACGCAGTATTTT. It encodes CATSRPAGGADTQYF.

This clonotype showed up many times. This chain links TRBV20-1 with TRBJ2-5, with no clear D. The CDR3 is 13 amino acids. V lost 1 base and J lost 4, with 10 bases in between. The germline gives CDR1 DFQATT, CDR2 SNEGSKA (reference sequence). The chain's CDR3 is CSARADGSETQYF. CDR3 DNA sequence: TGCAGTGCTAGAGCGGACGGATCAGAGACCCAGTACTTC.

Many counts were recorded for this clonotype. The chain has TRBV28 and TRBJ2-3; 8 nucleotides match TRBD2. Germline lookup yields CDR1 MDHEN and CDR2 SYDVKM. The CDR3 extends over 14 amino acids. Trimming took 10 bases from V and 2 from J; bases not matched to a gene: 8. CDR3 loop: CATRRRGATDTQYF. Written as DNA, the CDR3 is TGTGCCACCCGTAGGCGGGGGGCCACAGATACGCAGTATTTT.

V usage is TRBV18 and J usage is TRBJ2-1; 7 positions agree with TRBD1. The CDR3 loop spans 15 amino acids. From germline, CDR1 is KGHSH and CDR2 LQKENI. V dropped 3 bases and J dropped 6; count of bases not matched to a gene: 8. The CDR3 coding sequence is TGTGCCAGCTCACCCGCCGGACGGACAGGCAATGAGCAGTTCTTC. Amino acids: CASSPAGRTGNEQFF.

This clonotype was picked up a small number of times. This sequence joins TRBV28 and TRBJ1-6, with D maybe TRBD1 (6 bases). The CDR3 spans 13 residues. Germline V gene lookup returns CDR1 MDHEN and CDR2 SYDVKM. The germline V and J ends were trimmed by 8 bases and 8 bases, with 13 bases remaining between them. The CDR3 loop reads CASGGRWDSPLHF. DNA of the CDR3: TGTGCCAGCGGGGGCAGGTGGGATTCACCCCTCCACTTT.

This clonotype was seen more than once but under ten times. The rearrangement joins TRBV6-5 to TRBJ1-4, with D uncertain. Germline-derived CDR1 and CDR2 are MNHEY and SVGAGI. This CDR3 has 16 residues. Trimming stripped 0 bases from V and 8 bases from J, with 16 bases between. CDR3 in amino acids: CASSYSRPSGREKLFF. The DNA for the CDR3 is TGTGCCAGCAGTTACTCGAGACCGAGTGGACGGGAAAAACTGTTTTTT.

The V and J genes are TRBV28 and TRBJ2-1, with D uncertain. The CDR3 contains 15 residues. Germline values: CDR1 MDHEN, CDR2 SYDVKM. The germline V and J ends were trimmed by 6 bases and 2 bases, with 14 bases remaining between them. CDR3 sequence (DNA): TGTGCCAGCAGATCTAGGACGGTCACCTACAATGAGCAGTTCTTC. Translating gives CASRSRTVTYNEQFF.

The CDR3 sequence: CAWRNYNTEAFF. CDR3 in DNA: TGTGCCTGGAGAAACTACAACACTGAAGCTTTCTTT. The rearrangement uses TRBV30 and TRBJ1-1; D not resolved. V lost 3 bases and J 2 bases, leaving 7 bases between the germline ends. CDR1 and CDR2 from the germline V gene are GTSNPN and SVGIG (reference sequence). The CDR3 is 12 amino acids.

This sequence joins TRBV12-3 or TRBV12-4 and TRBJ1-3; perhaps TRBD1 as D (6 bases). Trimming pared 5 bases from V and 0 bases from J, leaving 14 bases between. This CDR3 spans 16 amino acids. CDR3 sequence reads: CASSPLQGHSGNTIYF. In DNA form, the CDR3 reads TGTGCCAGCAGTCCCCTCCAGGGGCACTCTGGAAACACCATATATTTT.